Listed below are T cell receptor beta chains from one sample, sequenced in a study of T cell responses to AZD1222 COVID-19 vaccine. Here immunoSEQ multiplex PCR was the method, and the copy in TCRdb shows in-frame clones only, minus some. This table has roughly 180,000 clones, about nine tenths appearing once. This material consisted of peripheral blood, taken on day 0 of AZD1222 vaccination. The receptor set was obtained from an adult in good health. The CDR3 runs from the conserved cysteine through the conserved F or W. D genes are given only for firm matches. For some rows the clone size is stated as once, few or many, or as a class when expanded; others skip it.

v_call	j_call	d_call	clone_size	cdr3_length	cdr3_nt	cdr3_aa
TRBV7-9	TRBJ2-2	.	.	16	TGTGCCAGCAGCGCCTCGGGACCCACGAACACCGGGGAGCTGTTTTTT	CASSASGPTNTGELFF
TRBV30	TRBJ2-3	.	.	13	TGTGCCTGGACCCAACCGGGCACAGATACGCAGTATTTT	CAWTQPGTDTQYF
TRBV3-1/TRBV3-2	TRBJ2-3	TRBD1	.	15	TGTGCCAGCAGCCGCCGACAGGGATTCGCAGATACGCAGTATTTT	CASSRRQGFADTQYF
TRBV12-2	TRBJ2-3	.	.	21	TGTGCAAGTCGCTTAGCGGAGGAGGCTAGCGGGGCCGACAAAACCACAGATACGCAGTATTTT	CASRLAEEASGADKTTDTQYF
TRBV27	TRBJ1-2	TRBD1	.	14	TGTGCCAGCAGTTGGGACAGAGCTAACTATGGCTACACCTTC	CASSWDRANYGYTF
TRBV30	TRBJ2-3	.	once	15	TGTGCCTGGAGTGTACTTATAGGGGGCACAGATACGCAGTATTTT	CAWSVLIGGTDTQYF
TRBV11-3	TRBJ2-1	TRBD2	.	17	TGTGCCAGCAGCCCGGGACTAGCGGGGGGCCGATACAATGAGCAGTTCTTC	CASSPGLAGGRYNEQFF
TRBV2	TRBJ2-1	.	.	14	TGTGCCAGCAGTGAAACTAGGGGGTACAATGAGCAGTTCTTC	CASSETRGYNEQFF
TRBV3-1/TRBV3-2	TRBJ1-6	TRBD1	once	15	TGTGCCAGCAGCCAAGATTTACAGGGGGACTCACCCCTCCACTTT	CASSQDLQGDSPLHF
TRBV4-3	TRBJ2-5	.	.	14	TGCGCCAGCAGCCAAGATTCCGTTTTCGGGACCCAGTACTTC	CASSQDSVFGTQYF
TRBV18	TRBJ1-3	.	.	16	TGTGCCAGCTCACCAGGACAGTCCCTCTCTGGAAACACCATATATTTT	CASSPGQSLSGNTIYF
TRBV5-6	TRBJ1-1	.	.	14	TGTGCCAGCAGCCGGGGACGGACGAACACTGAAGCTTTCTTT	CASSRGRTNTEAFF
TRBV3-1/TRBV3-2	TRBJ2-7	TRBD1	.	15	TGTGCCAGCAGCCAAGACGGGACAGGGAGCAACGAGCAGTACTTC	CASSQDGTGSNEQYF
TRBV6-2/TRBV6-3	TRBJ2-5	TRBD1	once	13	TGTGCCAGCAGTAGGGACAGCCGGGAGACCCAGTACTTC	CASSRDSRETQYF
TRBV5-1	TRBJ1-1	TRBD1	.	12	TGCGCCAGCAGACCCGGGACAGGCTGGAAATTCTTT	CASRPGTGWKFF
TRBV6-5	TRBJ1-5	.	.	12	TGTGCCAGCAGTCCTAGCAATCAGCCCCAGCATTTT	CASSPSNQPQHF
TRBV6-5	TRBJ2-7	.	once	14	TGTGCCAGCAGTCGGGACTCACCCCCGTACGAGCAGTACTTC	CASSRDSPPYEQYF
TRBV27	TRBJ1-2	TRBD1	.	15	TGTGCCAGCAGTTTATCACGGACAGGCCACTATGGCTACACCTTC	CASSLSRTGHYGYTF
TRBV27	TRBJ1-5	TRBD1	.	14	TGTGCCAGCAGTGGATACAGGGGGAATCAGCCCCAGCATTTT	CASSGYRGNQPQHF
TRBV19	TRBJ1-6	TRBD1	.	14	TGTGCCAGTCGGCAGGGGGCGGACAATTCACCCCTCCACTTT	CASRQGADNSPLHF
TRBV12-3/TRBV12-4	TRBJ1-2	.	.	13	TGTGCCAGCAGTTTCAGCGGGGAATATGGCTACACCTTC	CASSFSGEYGYTF
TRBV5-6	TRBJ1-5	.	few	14	TGTGCCAGCAGCCCATACAGGGATAATCAGCCCCAGCATTTT	CASSPYRDNQPQHF
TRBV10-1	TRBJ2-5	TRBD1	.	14	TGCGCCAGCAGTCCGGACAGGGTTCAAGAGACCCAGTACTTC	CASSPDRVQETQYF
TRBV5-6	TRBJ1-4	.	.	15	TGTGCCAGCAACCTAGGGGGAGCAACTAATGAAAAACTGTTTTTT	CASNLGGATNEKLFF
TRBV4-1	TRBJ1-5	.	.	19	TGCGCCAGCAGCCAAGATCCCAGGGAATTCCCGTTTGGCAATCAGCCCCAGCATTTT	CASSQDPREFPFGNQPQHF
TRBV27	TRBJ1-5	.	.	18	TGTGCCAGCAGTTTGTTGGACGGAACGGGGAAACGCAATCAGCCCCAGCATTTT	CASSLLDGTGKRNQPQHF
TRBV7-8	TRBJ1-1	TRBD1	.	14	TGTGCCAGCAAAACAGGACAGGGGAACACTGAAGCTTTCTTT	CASKTGQGNTEAFF
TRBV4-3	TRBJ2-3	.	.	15	TGCGCCAGCAGCCAAGATTGGGTAGGCACAGATACGCAGTATTTT	CASSQDWVGTDTQYF
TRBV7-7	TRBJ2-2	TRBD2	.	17	TGTGCTAGCAGCCCGATAGCGGGGGGTCCCAACACCGGGGAGCTGTTTTTT	CASSPIAGGPNTGELFF
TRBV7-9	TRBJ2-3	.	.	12	TGTGCCAGCACCCCCGACGCCGATACGCAGTATTTT	CASTPDADTQYF
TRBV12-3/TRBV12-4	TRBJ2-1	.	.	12	TGTGCCAGCAGCAAGAGGGACAATGAGCAGTTCTTC	CASSKRDNEQFF
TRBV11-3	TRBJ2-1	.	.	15	TGTGCCAGTAGCTTCCGGACAGCCACCTACAATGAGCAGTTCTTC	CASSFRTATYNEQFF
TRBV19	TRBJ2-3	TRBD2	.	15	TGTGCCAGTAAAGCCGGGGGGGGATTCACAGATACGCAGTATTTT	CASKAGGGFTDTQYF
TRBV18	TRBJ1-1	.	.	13	TGTGCCAGCTCCTGGGACAAAAACACTGAAGCTTTCTTT	CASSWDKNTEAFF
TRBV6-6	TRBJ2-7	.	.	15	TGTGCCAGCAGCTCCCCAGTCGGGGCCGCCTACGAGCAGTACTTC	CASSSPVGAAYEQYF
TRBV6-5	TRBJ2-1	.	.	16	TGTGCCAGCAGTTACTCGATCAGCGGGCTCTACAATGAGCAGTTCTTC	CASSYSISGLYNEQFF
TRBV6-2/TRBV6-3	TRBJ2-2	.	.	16	TGTGCCAGCAGTTACTCCCGGCAGAGGAACACCGGGGAGCTGTTTTTT	CASSYSRQRNTGELFF
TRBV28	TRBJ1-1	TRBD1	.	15	TGTGCCAGCAGCCTAATCCAGGGGGTACAGACTGAAGCTTTCTTT	CASSLIQGVQTEAFF
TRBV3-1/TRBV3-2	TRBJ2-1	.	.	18	TGTGCCAGCAGCCACCCATTAAACGAGCATTCAGTCTCCGATGAGCAGTTCTTC	CASSHPLNEHSVSDEQFF
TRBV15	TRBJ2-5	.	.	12	TGTGCCACCAGCAGAGATTTAGAGACCCAGTACTTC	CATSRDLETQYF
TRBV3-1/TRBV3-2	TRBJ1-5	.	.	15	TGTGCCAGCAGCCAAGGATCCGGGGTGGGTCAGCCCCAGCATTTT	CASSQGSGVGQPQHF
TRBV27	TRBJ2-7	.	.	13	TGTGCCAGCAGTTTAGGGCGATCCTACGAGCAGTACTTC	CASSLGRSYEQYF
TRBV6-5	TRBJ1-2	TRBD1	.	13	TGTGCCAGCGGGGACCGGGACAGGGGCGGCTACACCTTC	CASGDRDRGGYTF
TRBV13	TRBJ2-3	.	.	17	TGTGCCAGCAGCTTAGCCTGGGGGACGCCCGGTGCAGATACGCAGTATTTT	CASSLAWGTPGADTQYF
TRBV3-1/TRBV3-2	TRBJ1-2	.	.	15	TGTGCCAGCAGCCATCAAAGGATCGGAGACTATGGCTACACCTTC	CASSHQRIGDYGYTF
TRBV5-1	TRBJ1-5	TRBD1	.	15	TGCGCCAGCAGCTTGGGGACAGGGGGAGGTCAGCCCCAGCATTTT	CASSLGTGGGQPQHF
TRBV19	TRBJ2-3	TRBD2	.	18	TGTGCCAGTAGGATGGGGCTAGCGGGGGGCCCGGTAGCAGATACGCAGTATTTT	CASRMGLAGGPVADTQYF
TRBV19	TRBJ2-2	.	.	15	TGTGCCAGTCGGGATTTGGGGCCCGGCACCGGGGAGCTGTTTTTT	CASRDLGPGTGELFF
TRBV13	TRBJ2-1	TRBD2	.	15	TGTGCCAGCAGCTTGGTCGGGGGGGCCCCCAATGAGCAGTTCTTC	CASSLVGGAPNEQFF
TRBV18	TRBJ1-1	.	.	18	TGTGCCAGCTCACCCCAGGATGCGGGACGGGGGTCGCGCACTGAAGCTTTCTTT	CASSPQDAGRGSRTEAFF